This T cell receptor beta chain appears in the sequencing data of a study of breast tumors, draining lymph nodes, adjacent tissues. Study-wide findings and caveats: Tumor T cell lymph node origin was a supported hypothesis, not proven. Compared with basal-like, luminal-like tumors shared significantly more repertoire with nontumor tissue.

TCRdb fed the multiplex PCR reads into MiXCR, producing one record per CDR3 protein. The data contain approximately 210,000 distinct CDR3 sequences, around 34% of them singletons. Many counts were recorded for this clonotype. Antigen unknown. Germline V gene data show CDR1 as MNHEY and CDR2 as SVGAGI. The V segment lost 4 bases and the J segment 8 bases; nucleotides outside the gene matches: 4. This CDR3 is 14 amino acids long. Axillary draining lymph nodes of breast cancer patients supplied the node samples. The specimen sequenced was axillary lymph node tissue. The TCR originated in a female donor with breast cancer. Some clones in this sample may be carry-over from other donors' samples. The chain employs TRBV6-5 and TRBJ1-4; 10 nucleotides match TRBD1. The CDR3 nucleotides are TGTGCCAGCAGTTGGGACAGGGGACACGAAAAACTGTTTTTT. Its translation is CASSWDRGHEKLFF.